Given below is one T cell receptor beta chain in context. Its cognate antigen has yet to be identified. No qualities accompany the bases; no much larger clone lies one base away. V loses 7 bases of germline sequence and J loses 7 bases, and the interval between the two ends is 26 bases. The CDR3 goes from the cysteine to the phenylalanine over 15 residues. Only the CDR3 part of the read is kept: 45 bases, read in frame from the first base. The germline V gene (reference sequence) sets CDR1 to GTSNPN and CDR2 to SVGIG. The data originate from a study of cytomegalovirus exposure and HLA in healthy donors (dated by TCRdb to about 2017). Context from the whole study: According to an earlier analysis of several hundred of the donors, 150 million to 200 million T cells yielded over 100 million unique TCR beta sequences and about 300 Gb of sequence data. In a later analysis, previously published TCR beta repertoires from more than 500 donors were re-analyzed and high-resolution HLA genotyping was added so that TCR occurrence patterns could be studied. Donor age, sex, ethnicity and CMV serostatus were collected together with the repertoire data. All discovery cohort repertoires had been generated on a single sequencing platform. A few DR-DQ haplotypes were handled as single units for association and clustering because linkage in the cohort was strong. Rather than drawing on any new phenotypic data, the later analysis identified candidate immune exposures from TCR beta sequences and the way those sequences occurred across donors. Typing coverage varied by locus: about 629-640 donors for A, B, C, DRB1 and DQB1; roughly 520 for DQA1; more than 600 for DPA1; about 450 for DPB1. Besides the first cohort of approximately 670 subjects, a separate validation cohort made up of 120 different subjects was used. The study was designed to test whether signatures of past pathogen exposure could be identified by cataloging public T cell receptors. The genetic ancestry cluster associated with self-reported Caucasian donors included roughly four fifths of the 398 genotyped donors. An early release covering roughly 580 HLA-typed donors comprised about 300 gigabases of sequencing data and 85 million to 100 million unique TCR sequences. An earlier analysis of several hundred of the donors applied high-throughput TCR beta sequencing to assess whether each TCR beta V gene segment acted as functional or pseudogenic. On average, 235,054 unique TCR beta nucleotide sequences were sequenced per donor among 350 to 400 genotyped donors of the cohort, with roughly 18% of those sequences being non-productive. Class I and class II HLA loci were covered by the typing at four-digit resolution. A later genetic analysis used genome-wide SNP genotypes for about three fifths of the 666 donors, treating that subset as a discovery cohort. The T cell repertoires of 666 subjects were profiled by immunosequencing and related to cytomegalovirus serostatus. To predict cytomegalovirus infection status, the study combined high-throughput TCR immunosequencing, statistical association of individual TCRs with disease status, and machine learning. Study-level results and caveats: At a false discovery rate of 0.05, a later analysis linked some 18,000 TCR beta sequences to specific HLA alleles. Linkage disequilibrium might explain the correlated functional status among segregating V segments, but an unknown experimental factor could not be excluded. The classifier was reported to diagnose cytomegalovirus status with high specificity and sensitivity in both the original cohort and the validation cohort. Most CMV-associated TCR beta chains appeared to be HLA-restricted in a later analysis, and the HLA associations seemed to be driven largely by CMV exposure. V-gene and J-gene trimming of TCR beta chains was associated with a missense DCLRE1C variant in a later genetic analysis, and the association was replicated in an independent cohort. A cluster of highly shared sequence variants was judged likely to be a technical artifact of the sequencing pipeline. Roughly uniform sequencing depth across donors was assumed in presence/absence analyses, although this assumption may not hold. The cohort was sequenced for TCR beta chains only, and without alpha or paired-chain data the features that could be detected were limited. For the cohort, immune exposure information was limited to CMV serostatus. In an earlier analysis of about 600 of the donors, most TCR beta V segments appeared in productive rearrangements about 87% or about 30% of the time, broadly matching IMGT annotations. Most TCR sequences were seen in very few donors, while some public TCRs were found in many individuals. Because HLA typing was missing for some donors at each locus, association tests included only the typed subset. In vitro tests confirmed that a few of the cytomegalovirus-associated TCR beta chains recognize cytomegalovirus antigens. Compared with the roughly 700-donor mean, donors in an Asian-associated ancestry cluster had fewer N-insertions in productive TCRs, according to a later genetic analysis. It was suggested by the authors that the approach could potentially be generalized to other disease states and immunological phenotypes. Because counts were too low, about 18 rarely observed V segments, including chromosome 9 orphons, were left out of the earlier analysis of some 600 of the donors. A further reported finding was that TCR beta sequences accurately predicted the HLA-A and HLA-B alleles for most subjects in the first cohort. Because the 87-base-pair reads could not distinguish some IMGT-functional V segments, including TRBV6-2 and TRBV6-3, those segments were excluded. According to a later analysis, TCR association rates differed among HLA loci, with DRB1 alleles showing the most associated TCRs and HLA-C alleles showing the fewest. Several of the top co-occurrence clusters appeared to be linked to parvovirus B19, influenza, CMV and Epstein-Barr virus, according to a later analysis. Compared with equally common non-associated chains, HLA-associated TCR beta chains in a later analysis were more clonally expanded and had lower generation probabilities. The study listed 150 to 200 TCR beta chains as associated with cytomegalovirus. When HLA alleles, especially DR and DQ, strongly co-occurred, attributing TCR associations to individual alleles was difficult.

Receptor amplification or capture employed the immunoSEQ multiplex PCR assay. A mixture of 60 forward primers for TCR Vbeta segments and 13 reverse primers for TCR Jbeta segments was used in the multiplex PCR. The CDR3 region of rearranged TCR beta genes was amplified from genomic DNA by a multiplex PCR assay. The amplified TCR beta libraries were sequenced on the Illumina HiSeq System as 87-base-pair reads. Per the source publication's procedure: In a later analysis, roughly 80 million unique TCR beta chains were counted across the 500 to 850 repertoires, and approximately 11 million of these chains were shared by at least two donors. Raw reads were error-corrected and collapsed into unique sequences with a nearest-neighbor algorithm that merged closely related sequences to remove PCR and sequencing errors. V, D and J gene segments were assigned by aligning CDR3 sequences to IMGT reference sequences. Each retained sequence needed at least a six-nucleotide match to both a V gene segment and a J gene segment. Rearrangements were called productive when the CDR3 lacked stop codons and stayed in frame with V and J; all others were non-productive. CDR3 was defined according to IMGT convention as the region running from the second conserved V-encoded cysteine to the conserved J-encoded phenylalanine. Sequences without an unambiguous match to a single V gene segment were excluded from the earlier analysis of about 600 of the donors. In an earlier analysis of some 590 of the donors, V segments were called functional above 56.7% productive rearrangements and were called segregating when the between-donor standard deviation exceeded 5%. To diagnose cytomegalovirus status from the catalog of TCR beta chain sequences, a statistical classification framework was built. A later analysis assigned V and J genes by comparing TCR nucleotide sequences with IMGT/GENE-DB human TR gene sequences. A later analysis assigned CDR3 sequences and most-parsimonious VDJ recombination scenarios with the TCRdist pipeline. In a later analysis, every TCR beta chain was defined by the combination of its CDR3 amino acid sequence and its V-gene family, and reads without a unique V-gene family were dropped. In a later analysis, 450 to 600 highly shared, low-generation-probability nucleotide sequences were removed to address suspected cross-contamination and a sequencing artifact. A later analysis calculated a clonal expansion index for each public chain from normalized within-repertoire ranks of inferred template counts. In a later analysis, generation probabilities were computed using a VDJ recombination model fitted to out-of-frame rearrangements, and the results were checked against IGoR. A later analysis scored TCR-TCR, TCR-HLA and TCR-CMV co-occurrence with hypergeometric tests, applying a repertoire-size bias correction to TCR pairs. A later analysis estimated false discovery rates by permuting HLA or CMV assignments 20 times. In a later analysis, co-occurring TCRs were grouped with DBSCAN, and TCRdist sequence similarity was added when clustering was performed within HLA-allele-positive subsets. Co-occurrence clustering excluded repertoires with fewer than 30,000 or more than 120,000 public chains, plus five with anomalous nucleotide sharing. This is the immuneACCESS table as TCRdb keeps it, with only in-frame sequences that have V and J called. A part of the clones is gone; compared with another copy, unresolved V genes explain less than half, and the rest is unexplained. V and J calls and clone size are as listed in that table; D and trimming were resolved from the DNA. The sample profile shows 200,000 to 250,000 clones; around 81% of them were found once. The biggest ten clones account for roughly 10% of the sample.

In total, over 600 healthy bone marrow donors made up the cohort. At the time of sampling, all cohort members were nominally healthy, though unrecorded immune exposures were likely present. The donor was CMV seropositive and was included in the group of around 300 seropositive cohort members. A peripheral blood sample was collected from each donor, and TCR beta sequencing was performed on peripheral blood mononuclear cells. Genomic DNA was extracted from the blood cell samples with the Qiagen DNeasy Blood Extraction Kit. This clonotype was obtained from a woman between 45 and 65 years old in good health and CMV-seropositive. Rearrangement joined TRBV30 to TRBJ2-7; tentative D gene TRBD1, with 6 bases matching. The sequenced sample consisted of PBMCs. DNA sequence: TGTGCCTTGACCTTGGGGACATGGGGCCTGGGAGAGCAGTACTTC. Its protein is CALTLGTWGLGEQYF. Here the CDR3 is joined to the reference TRBV30 and TRBJ2-7 genes, and the full variable domain is: SQTIHQWPATLVQPVGSPLSLECTVEGTSNPNLYWYRQAAGRGLQLLFYSVGIGQISSEVPQNLSASRPQDRQFILSSKKLLLSDSGFYLCALTLGTWGLGEQYFGPGTRLTVT.